This T cell receptor (beta chain) was identified during a study of STAT5B mutations in CD4+ large granular lymphocyte leukemia (dated by TCRdb to between 2021 and 2022). Background for the entire study: When cryopreserved patient cells were available, CD8+ cells were first depleted, and selection with anti-CD4 microbeads was then performed. The purity of purified fractions was confirmed by flow cytometry on FACSCanto II or FACSVerse to exceed 95% among lymphocytes. The study compared the TCRbeta repertoires of patients with CD4+ T-cell large granular lymphocyte leukemia against those of healthy blood donors.

After removal of 1 base from V and 0 bases from J, the junction retains 3 bases not matched to a gene. The germline V gene provides CDR1 KGHSH and CDR2 LQKENI. Measured from the cysteine to the phenylalanine, the CDR3 is 15 residues long. Kept here is only the CDR3 DNA, which spans 45 bases and is read in frame from base 1. Findings and caveats that apply to the study as a whole: CD4-sorted patient repertoires appeared more clonal than healthy CD4+ repertoires, and this difference persisted after removing the putative leukemic clones. The main leukemic clonotypes were found to be private to each patient, although about a quarter of the main leukemic clonotypes were detected at low frequency in the non-leukemic repertoires of other patients. Data were not HLA-matched; higher clonality in CD4+ versus CD8+ T-LGLL could reflect the relatively small sample size. Heterogeneous cell sources were used for patients, and only five to seven CD4-sorted patient samples were included in the clonality comparison with healthy controls. Enrichment of TRBV06-family usage was observed among the top patient clones (8/27) relative to healthy controls (2/35).

Points on this clone: Its antigen remains unidentified. No base quality information exists; no much larger clone differs at one position.

The CD4+ T-LGLL patients were recruited through hematology units in Padova (Italy), Helsinki (Finland) and Shinshu (Japan). Depending on which samples were available, patient samples consisted of bead-purified CD4+, CD4+CD8+, CD57+ or CD56+ fractions, or of unselected PBMC. Patient TCRbeta data were integrated with somatic STAT5B mutation profiles obtained by deep amplicon sequencing of the same DNA. All TCR-sequenced material derived from peripheral blood: patient blood samples and healthy donor buffy coats. Peripheral blood mononuclear cells were isolated by Ficoll-Hypaque gradient centrifugation. The Gentra Puregene Cell and Tissue kit was used to extract genomic DNA, and a Qubit 2.0 fluorometer was used to measure the amount of genomic DNA. TCRbeta rearrangements were sequenced from genomic DNA using the immunoSEQ assay at survey resolution. As for the authors' bioinformatics: Clonotypes representing more than 5% of the repertoire were considered putative leukemic clones, and roughly 60 such clones were identified across 27 patients. In the TCR sequencing data, the smallest productive clonotype frequency that could be detected was 2.59 x 10-5. Only productive TCRbeta rearrangements, defined as complete and in-frame sequences, were included in the analyses. Clonality for each sample was calculated as Simpson clonality in the immunoSEQ Analyzer version 3.0. Clones were grouped by frequency into very rare, small, medium, large (1-20%) or hyperexpanded (>20%) categories. OLGA 1.2.3 estimated generation probabilities, VDJtools produced V-gene circos plots, VDJdb was queried for specificities, and GLIPH identified CDR3 motifs. Here the immuneACCESS table is served through TCRdb, limited to in-frame sequences with V and J called. Missing clones are a known gap in these copies; in checked studies unresolved V genes cover under half, and the rest lacks a known reason. The DNA gave D and trimming, while V, J and clone size come from that table. For this sample the table gives 7,500 to 10,000 clones, of which about 80% were detected only once. The ten biggest clones cover about 70% of the sample.

The sample taken for sequencing was PBMCs. The chain couples TRBV18 to TRBJ2-7, with TRBD1 matching 7 junction bases. The TCR originated in a man between 60 and 75 years old with CD4+ T-cell large granular lymphocyte leukemia. The CDR3 is CASSPRQGASYEQYF. The DNA reads as follows: TGTGCCAGCTCACCACGACAGGGCGCCTCCTACGAGCAGTACTTC.